This is a list of T cell receptor beta chains from one sample in a study of blood T cell repertoires in COVID-19. This table comes from immunoSEQ multiplex PCR, and its TCRdb copy is limited to in-frame clones, with some not included. This table holds about 140,000 clones, roughly 84% found once. Sequencing used PBMCs or T cells enriched from blood (not recorded which). These receptors all stem from a man aged 35 to 55 with acute COVID-19. Both conserved end residues are part of each CDR3. D genes are given only for firm matches. Rows may omit the clone size; those that give it use once, few, many or a size class.

TRBJ2-5,TRBV6-2/TRBV6-3,NA,NA,TGTGCCAGCAGTTACTCCCAGGACCAGTACTTC,CASSYSQDQYF
TRBJ2-3,TRBV7-8,NA,NA,TGTGCCAGCAGCTCTACCGGTGCTAGCACAGATACGCAGTATTTT,CASSSTGASTDTQYF
TRBJ2-1,TRBV2,NA,TRBD2,TGTGCCCAGCTGTTCGATAGGGGCGGGAGGGCCTTTGAGCAGTTCTTC,CAQLFDRGGRAFEQFF
TRBJ1-1,TRBV5-1,NA,NA,TGCGCCAGCAGCAGCGGGGACGGCCTGAATACTGAAGCTTTCTTT,CASSSGDGLNTEAFF
TRBJ1-1,TRBV4-1,NA,TRBD1,TGCGCCAGCAGCCAAGGGGACAGGAACACTGAAGCTTTCTTT,CASSQGDRNTEAFF
TRBJ1-6,TRBV19,NA,NA,TGTGCCAGTAGTATTGGAGGGCGACTCGGTGGGGGTCAGTCACCCCTCCACTTT,CASSIGGRLGGGQSPLHF
TRBJ2-2,TRBV7-2,few,NA,TGTGCCAGCAGCTTAGGATTCGAGGGCGGGGAGCTGTTTTTT,CASSLGFEGGELFF
TRBJ1-1,TRBV7-9,NA,TRBD1,TGTGCCAGCAGACCCCCCGGGACAGGGAGCTCTGAAGCTTTCTTT,CASRPPGTGSSEAFF
TRBJ2-3,TRBV4-3,NA,NA,TGCGCCAGCAGCCTCGGGACTGCCTCAGGGGATACGCAGTATTTT,CASSLGTASGDTQYF
TRBJ2-1,TRBV28,NA,TRBD2,TGTGCCAGCGGCCCGGGAGGGTGGCACAATGAGCAGTTCTTC,CASGPGGWHNEQFF
TRBJ1-2,TRBV7-9,NA,NA,TGTGCCAGCAGCCATGGGAGTGGCTACACCTTC,CASSHGSGYTF
TRBJ2-2,TRBV4-2,NA,TRBD2,TGTGCCAGCGGAAAGACTAGCGGGGGGGCCGGGGAGCTGTTTTTT,CASGKTSGGAGELFF
TRBJ1-2,TRBV6-1,NA,NA,TGTGCCAGCAGTGAGGGGCCTCAGGTAACATACGGCTACACCTTC,CASSEGPQVTYGYTF
TRBJ2-7,TRBV7-8,NA,TRBD2,TGTGCCAGCAGCTTAGAGGTGCTAGCGGTAGCCTACGAGCAGTACTTC,CASSLEVLAVAYEQYF
TRBJ2-7,TRBV12-3/TRBV12-4,NA,NA,TGTGCCAGCAGTTTTTTTGGGCACGAGCAGTACTTC,CASSFFGHEQYF